These 3 T cell receptor beta chains share one sample of origin, sequenced in a study of regulatory T cells in long-lasting Graves disease. Relying on iRepertoire HTBI primers and Arm-PCR of CDR3 regions, the team built TCR beta libraries. TCRdb analysed the multiplex PCR reads with MiXCR anew, one entry per CDR3 protein. The table records about 350,000 distinct CDR3 sequences, 16% of them present only once. As for time point: newly diagnosed GD, antithyroid drugs for less than 3 months. Researchers made the TCR library from RNA that was extracted from PBMCs. These data were also reused for a study on T cells in Graves' hyperthyroidism and ophthalmopathy.

Source: peripheral blood mononuclear cells (PBMCs), taken at new diagnosis, from a patient treated with antithyroid drugs. These receptors were collected from a woman younger than 30 with Graves disease.

This clonotype was seen a few times. The chain uses TRBV12-3 or TRBV12-4 and TRBJ2-7; D possibly corresponds to TRBD1 (5 bases). This CDR3 comprises 15 residues. The ends were cut back, 6 bases at V and 1 base at J, with 16 bases in the middle. The CDR3: CASSKPDTISYEQYF. CDR3 DNA: TGTGCCAGCAGCAAGCCGGACACTATTTCCTACGAGCAGTACTTC.

This clonotype was seen repeatedly, ten times or more. V usage is TRBV11-2 and J usage is TRBJ2-7; D possibly corresponds to TRBD1 (6 bases). The CDR3 contains 13 residues. Germline V gene sequence: CDR1 SGHAT, CDR2 FQNNGV. V was pared by 5 bases and J by 4 bases, with 12 bases between. This chain's CDR3 is CASSTGHLYEQYF. Written as DNA, the CDR3 is TGTGCCAGCAGCACGGGACATCTTTACGAGCAGTACTTC.

The rearrangement uses TRBV18 and TRBJ1-2; maybe TRBD1 (5 bases). Trimming pared 3 bases from V and 4 bases from J, leaving 15 bases between. The CDR3 length is 15 residues. The germline CDR1 and CDR2 sequences are KGHSH and LQKENI. CDR3 DNA: TGTGCCAGCTCACCGTCTATCCGGGACTCCTATGGCTACACCTTC. This gives the protein CASSPSIRDSYGYTF.